A single sample is the source of the 32 T cell receptor beta chains below, sequenced in a study of cytomegalovirus exposure and HLA in healthy donors. Both 60 Vbeta primers and 13 Jbeta primers went into the PCR. This table comes from immunoSEQ multiplex PCR, and its TCRdb copy is limited to in-frame clones, with some not included. The sample gives some 100,000 clones, about 79% of which show up once; more than 0.95% is in the top ten. The sequenced sample was PBMCs. The receptors stem from a woman aged 18-29 years in good health and CMV-seronegative.

The chain recombines TRBV10-3 with TRBJ2-7, with 7 bases fitting TRBD1. V lost 8 bases, J lost 2 bases, and 6 bases stayed unmatched. CDR3 length equals 13 residues. Germline CDR1 is ENHRY and CDR2 is SYGVKD. The CDR3 loop is CAIRRQGPYEQYF. The CDR3 region has the DNA TGTGCCATCCGCAGACAGGGTCCCTACGAGCAGTACTTC.

The genes are TRBV4-3 and TRBJ1-4, with D maybe TRBD1 (6 bases). Germline V gives CDR1 LGHNA, CDR2 YSLEER. The CDR3 is made up of 16 amino acids. Trimming cost V 4 bases and J 7 bases, with 19 bases left between them. The chain's CDR3 is CASSPSPRGGVEKLFF. The CDR3 nucleotides are TGCGCCAGCAGCCCAAGCCCCAGGGGAGGGGTTGAAAAACTGTTTTTT.

There are a few counts of this clone. This chain connects TRBV30 to TRBJ2-2; D is possibly TRBD1 (5 bases). The length of the CDR3 is 14 residues. V lost 3 bases, J lost 4 bases, and 12 bases lay in between. Germline lookup yields CDR1 GTSNPN and CDR2 SVGIG (reference sequence). The CDR3 bases are TGTGCCTGGAGGATATACCAGGGCACCGGGGAGCTGTTTTTT. This gives the protein CAWRIYQGTGELFF.

In this sample, this clone turned up a few times. Other DNA sequences in the sample encode the same CDR3. V and J are TRBV2 and TRBJ2-7; 8 bases are shared with TRBD1. After removal of 5 bases from V and 4 bases from J, the junction contained 4 bases not matched to a gene. Germline V gene sequence: CDR1 SNHLY, CDR2 FYNNEI. The CDR3 contains 13 residues. CDR3: CASSRDRLYEQYF. CDR3 nucleotides: TGTGCCAGCAGTCGGGACAGGTTATACGAGCAGTACTTC.

The chain recombines TRBV30 with TRBJ2-3; D call uncertain. Germline V gene lookup returns CDR1 GTSNPN and CDR2 SVGIG (reference sequence). Trimming cost V 5 bases and J 10 bases, with 16 bases left between them. This CDR3 is built from 12 residues. Written as DNA, the CDR3 is TGTGCCTGGGGGCCCCCTCAGTTGTCGCAGTATTTT. Protein sequence: CAWGPPQLSQYF.

The chain uses TRBV5-6 and TRBJ2-3; D perhaps matches TRBD2 (6 bases). This CDR3 comprises 14 residues. Germline V lookup: CDR1 SGHDT, CDR2 YYEEEE. V gave up 3 bases and J gave up 0 bases, with 8 bases separating them. In DNA, the CDR3 is TGTGCCAGCAGCTCCCGGGGGAGCACAGATACGCAGTATTTT. This sequence encodes CASSSRGSTDTQYF.

This rearrangement joins TRBV9 to TRBJ1-2; 7 bases map to TRBD1. The CDR3 is made up of 14 amino acids. V trimming: 3 bases; J trimming: 8 bases; junction bases outside the gene matches: 10. Germline CDR1 reads SGDLS; CDR2 reads YYNGEE. The CDR3 DNA follows: TGTGCCAGCAGCGCCCAGACAGGGCGGGAAGGCTACACCTTC. The encoded protein is CASSAQTGREGYTF. The variable domain in full, completed from reference TRBV9 and TRBJ1-2, reads DSGVTQTPKHLITATGQRVTLRCSPRSGDLSVYWYQQSLDQGLQFLIQYYNGEERAKGNILERFSAQQFPDLHSELNLSSLELGDSALYFCASSAQTGREGYTFGSGTRLTVV.

The chain combines TRBV6-1 with TRBJ2-6, with 9 bases aligning to TRBD1. The CDR3 covers 15 residues. V lost 7 bases to trimming and J lost 4 bases; unmatched junction nucleotides: 5. CDR1 and CDR2 from the germline V gene are MNHNS and SASEGT. The CDR3: CASIIQGAGANVLTF. CDR3 DNA sequence: TGTGCCAGCATCATACAGGGGGCCGGGGCCAACGTCCTGACTTTC.

This clone was detected only a few times. The chain employs TRBV18 and TRBJ1-1; no firm D call. The V end lost 6 bases, the J end lost 1 base, and 12 bases lay between the germline ends. Germline V lookup: CDR1 KGHSH, CDR2 LQKENI. This CDR3 spans 14 amino acids. CDR3 bases: TGTGCCAGCTCCCCATCCAGTACGAACACTGAAGCTTTCTTT. Translated, it gives CASSPSSTNTEAFF. The full variable domain, in which reference TRBV18 and TRBJ1-1 provide the parts outside the CDR3, is NAGVMQNPRHLVRRRGQEARLRCSPMKGHSHVYWYRQLPEEGLKFMVYLQKENIIDESGMPKERFSAEFPKEGPSILRIQQVVRGDSAAYFCASSPSSTNTEAFFGQGTRLTVV.

The chain uses TRBV28 and TRBJ2-5; D is perhaps TRBD2 (6 bases). CDR3 length: 16 amino acids. The germline V gene has CDR1 MDHEN and CDR2 SYDVKM. V was pared by 7 bases and J by 4 bases, with 22 bases between. CDR3 sequence (DNA): TGTGCCAGCATGTTCGATGGCGAGCGGGTGGCAGAGACCCAGTACTTC. It translates to CASMFDGERVAETQYF.

This clone was recorded a few times. The chain uses TRBV15 and TRBJ1-4; a weak D match, TRBD1 (5 bases). The CDR3 runs to 15 residues. Germline CDR1 LNHNV, CDR2 YYDKDF (reference sequence). Trimming took off 1 base at V and 8 bases at J, with 14 bases between the two ends. CDR3 amino acids: CATSRASRVWEKLFF. The CDR3 DNA follows: TGTGCCACCAGCAGAGCGAGCAGGGTGTGGGAAAAACTGTTTTTT.

This chain joins TRBV18 and TRBJ1-1; 9 positions match TRBD1. V gave up 6 bases and J gave up 5 bases; unmatched junction bases: 10. CDR3 length: 15 residues. Germline V lookup: CDR1 KGHSH, CDR2 LQKENI. This CDR3 reads CASSPGQGRGTEAFF. In nucleotides, the CDR3 is TGTGCCAGCTCTCCGGGACAGGGAAGGGGGACTGAAGCTTTCTTT.

The chain employs TRBV11-2 and TRBJ2-5; TRBD2 matches at 13 bases. The end of the DNA fits TRBJ2-7 better, so the J call may be wrong. This CDR3 is 14 amino acids long. The germline CDR1 and CDR2 sequences are SGHAT and FQNNGV. CDR3 in amino acids: CASSRTSGSYEQYF. As DNA, the CDR3 is TGTGCCAGCAGCCGGACTAGCGGGAGTTACGAGCAGTACTTC.

This chain joins TRBV28 and TRBJ1-1; D might be TRBD1 (6 bases). V lost 6 bases, J lost 5 bases, and 13 bases lay in between. In germline, CDR1 is MDHEN, CDR2 SYDVKM. CDR3 size: 13 residues. CDR3 in amino acids: CASRNREGTEAFF. For the CDR3, the DNA is TGTGCCAGCAGGAACAGGGAGGGAACTGAAGCTTTCTTT.

The rearrangement links TRBV9 to TRBJ2-5, with unresolved D. Germline CDR1 is SGDLS and CDR2 is YYNGEE. The CDR3 runs to 16 residues. The V end lost 0 bases, the J end lost 3 bases, and 15 bases lay between the germline ends. The CDR3 region is CASSVVGEAKKETQYF. The CDR3 DNA sequence: TGTGCCAGCAGCGTAGTTGGCGAAGCGAAGAAAGAGACCCAGTACTTC.

The J gene is TRBJ2-7, the V gene TRBV28; 12 bases are a match to TRBD2. The CDR3 is 16 amino acids. Germline loops: CDR1 MDHEN, CDR2 SYDVKM. Trimming removed 6 bases from V and 3 bases from J; junction bases left unmatched: 9. The CDR3, as DNA: TGTGCCAGCAGACCTAGCGGGAGGGGCGATCGCTACGAGCAGTACTTC. Its protein is CASRPSGRGDRYEQYF.

The chain joins TRBV4-1 to TRBJ1-4, with D possibly TRBD1 on 6 matching bases. The CDR3 consists of 15 residues. Trimming left V 8 bases short and J 7 bases short, with 20 bases between. Germline V CDR1 and CDR2: MGHRA, YSYEKL. The CDR3, as DNA: TGCGCCAGCCAGACCTCAGGGGTGGGTGGTGAAAAACTGTTTTTT. This translates into CASQTSGVGGEKLFF.

This chain links TRBV21-1 with TRBJ2-7; TRBD2 reflects the table's D call only, with no check against the DNA. TRBV21-1 is a pseudogene. The CDR3 runs 18 residues. The CDR3 bases are TGTGCCAGCAGCGCCCGAACCATACTAGCGGGTGGGGTCTACGAGCAGTACTTC. This codes for CASSARTILAGGVYEQYF.

This clone has only one observation. The chain carries TRBV19 and TRBJ2-1, with D unclear. Germline lookup yields CDR1 LNHDA and CDR2 SQIVND (reference sequence). V lost 1 base and J lost 4, with 5 bases in between. The CDR3 loop spans 13 amino acids. CDR3 amino acids: CASSIGPYNEQFF. The DNA for the CDR3 is TGTGCCAGTAGTATAGGGCCGTACAATGAGCAGTTCTTC.

This chain links TRBV28 with TRBJ1-1; 7 positions agree with TRBD1. Germline assignment: CDR1 MDHEN and CDR2 SYDVKM. Trimming cost V 3 bases and J 4 bases; bases outside gene matches: 8. The CDR3 has 15 residues. The CDR3 bases are TGTGCCAGCAGTTTCGGACAGGTCGTCCTCACTGAAGCTTTCTTT. This gives the protein CASSFGQVVLTEAFF.

J is TRBJ2-5 and V is TRBV6-5, with TRBD2 matching over 8 bases. The closer fit of TRBJ2-7 to the DNA end suggests the J call may be wrong. There are 14 residues in the CDR3. Per the germline V gene, CDR1 is MNHEY and CDR2 is SVGAGI. CDR3 nucleotides: TGTGCCAGCAGATCCGGGACTAGAGTCTACGAGCAGTACTTC. Translated, it gives CASRSGTRVYEQYF.

This rearrangement joins TRBV29-1 to TRBJ2-3; 11 bases agree with TRBD1. The CDR3 runs to 19 residues. Germline CDR1 is SQVTM and CDR2 is ANQGSEA. The ends lost 4 bases at V and 2 bases at J; junction bases unmatched: 17. The CDR3 is CSVVDGQGALGTYTDTQYF. DNA for the CDR3: TGCAGCGTTGTAGACGGACAGGGGGCGCTTGGGACATACACAGATACGCAGTATTTT.

The V and J genes are TRBV7-2 and TRBJ1-5, with D unclear. V was pared by 4 bases and J by 7 bases, with 11 bases between. The CDR3 has 13 residues. Germline V gene data show CDR1 as SGHTA and CDR2 as FQGNSA. This CDR3 reads CASSSRVGQPQHF. CDR3 DNA: TGTGCCAGCAGCTCGAGGGTTGGGCAGCCCCAGCATTTT.

The genes are TRBV5-5 and TRBJ2-3; 8 nucleotides line up with TRBD1. In germline, CDR1 is SGHKS, CDR2 YYEKEE (reference sequence). V lost 1 base to trimming and J lost 4 bases; unmatched junction nucleotides: 5. This CDR3 comprises 15 residues. CDR3 DNA: TGTGCCAGCAGCTTGCCCTCCAGGGGGCCAGATACGCAGTATTTT. It codes for CASSLPSRGPDTQYF.

The chain couples TRBV27 to TRBJ2-7; unclear D gene. The V end lost 6 bases, the J end lost 5 bases, and 11 bases lay between the germline ends. Germline lookup yields CDR1 MNHEY and CDR2 SMNVEV (reference sequence). This CDR3 has 12 amino acids. The CDR3 DNA reads as TGTGCCAGCAGCCCGGTTCCTAACGAGCAGTACTTC. Amino acids: CASSPVPNEQYF.

V gene TRBV11-1 combines with J gene TRBJ2-3; D possibly corresponds to TRBD1 (5 bases). Germline V gene data show CDR1 as SGHAT and CDR2 as FQDESV (reference sequence). The CDR3 runs 18 residues. Trimming removed 4 bases at V and 0 bases at J, with 20 bases between. The CDR3 loop reads CASSSPPGHLHSTDTQYF. The DNA for the CDR3 is TGTGCCAGCAGCTCGCCGCCAGGACACCTCCACAGCACAGATACGCAGTATTTT.

V usage is TRBV28 and J usage is TRBJ2-1; 9 nucleotides align to TRBD2. From germline, CDR1 is MDHEN and CDR2 SYDVKM. The trim removed 4 bases at V and 6 bases at J, leaving 7 bases unmatched. This CDR3 spans 15 amino acids. The CDR3 region has the DNA TGTGCCAGCAGTTCGAAACTTAGCGGGAGCAATGAGCAGTTCTTC. Translated, it gives CASSSKLSGSNEQFF.

V gene TRBV4-1 combines with J gene TRBJ2-2; D not resolved. V lost 3 bases, J lost 7 bases, and 9 bases lay in between. The CDR3 totals 13 residues. CDR1 and CDR2 (germline): MGHRA, YSYEKL. CDR3 DNA: TGCGCCAGCAGCCATCTAGTTGTCGGGGAGCTGTTTTTT. Its translation: CASSHLVVGELFF.

The rearrangement links TRBV7-2 to TRBJ2-3; perhaps TRBD2 as D (5 bases). The germline V gene has CDR1 SGHTA and CDR2 FQGNSA. This CDR3 spans 14 amino acids. Trimming removed 1 base from V and 4 bases from J, with 9 bases in between. The CDR3 nucleotides are TGTGCCAGCAGCTTAGGAGCGGCCGCAGATACGCAGTATTTT. Protein sequence: CASSLGAAADTQYF.

Notes on this clone: One end of the junction is discordant with germline, which a read error may explain. This rearrangement joins TRBV7-9 to TRBJ2-1, with D perhaps matching TRBD1 (6 bases). The CDR3 has 14 residues. The V gene's germline CDR1 is SEHNR and CDR2 FQNEAQ (reference sequence). CDR3 DNA sequence: TGTTCCAGCAGCCTGTACAGGGACGGATATGAGCAGTTCTTC. It translates to CSSSLYRDGYEQFF.

The rearrangement uses TRBV28 and TRBJ2-1, with TRBD2 as a possible D gene (6 bases). CDR1 and CDR2 (germline): MDHEN, SYDVKM. This CDR3 is 18 amino acids long. In DNA, the CDR3 is TGTTTCAAAGGGGTCATTGAGTATATCCGGGGGTTAATCAATGAGCAGTTCTTC. This gives the protein CFKGVIEYIRGLINEQFF.

This rearrangement joins TRBV29-1 to TRBJ1-2; 9 bases map to TRBD1. The CDR3 sequence is 15 residues long. Germline lookup yields CDR1 SQVTM and CDR2 ANQGSEA. Trimming cost V 5 bases and J 7 bases; bases outside gene matches: 14. CDR3 region: CSVSPGGQGGSGYTF. In DNA, the CDR3 is TGCAGCGTTTCCCCGGGGGGACAGGGTGGGAGTGGCTACACCTTC.